This entry features one T cell receptor (beta chain) sequence. The CDR3 is 15 residues long. CDR1 ENHRY and CDR2 SYGVKD come from the germline V gene. V trimming: 6 bases; J trimming: 0 bases; junction bases outside the gene matches: 3. The data stem from a study of blood T cell repertoires in COVID-19. At the level of the study: From T cells, B-cell-depleted T cells, or PBMCs came the material, which was cDNA or gDNA.

Generated by immunoSEQ multiplex PCR, the TCRdb table keeps only in-frame clones and is missing some. In the table there are 100,000 to 150,000 clones, roughly 89% of which are singletons. The chain couples TRBV10-3 to TRBJ1-3; TRBD1 matches at 9 bases. The sequence derives from a middle-aged man with acute or convalescent COVID-19. Specimen: peripheral blood. The CDR3 sequence: CAISRDRVSGNTIYF. The CDR3 nucleotides are TGTGCCATCAGCCGGGACAGGGTCTCTGGAAACACCATATATTTT.